Below are 22 T cell receptor beta chains sequenced from a single sample in a study of CD8 T cells in Susac syndrome (dated by TCRdb to the late 2010s). The library was produced with the immunoSEQ multiplex PCR assay. RNA was extracted using the RNeasy kit, and about 0.45 to 1 microgram was reverse transcribed with random hexamers. TCRdb cleaned the public reads at Q25 with fastp, built clones with MiXCR and kept in-frame beta chains. Duplicate CDR3 protein sequences are folded into a single record with the most common DNA and genes. Present in this sample are about 120,000 distinct CDR3 sequences, over 90% of which were seen just once. 0.11% to 0.15% of the sample rests with the top ten. Material for sequencing was CD4+ T cells from PBMCs. The receptor set was obtained from a human donor in good health.

The CDR3, as DNA: TGTGCCAGCAGCTTATCTAGAAGGACGGGGGCCTACGAGCAGTACTTC. It translates to CASSLSRRTGAYEQYF. The chain is built from TRBV5-4 and TRBJ2-7; D possibly corresponds to TRBD2 (6 bases). The CDR3 length is 16 residues. Per the germline V gene, CDR1 is SGHNT and CDR2 is YYREEE (reference sequence). Deletions cut 2 bases from V and 2 bases from J, with 17 bases between.

The chain combines TRBV30 with TRBJ1-5; D not resolved. Deletions cut 0 bases from V and 0 bases from J, with 0 bases between. The germline gives CDR1 GTSNPN, CDR2 SVGIG (reference sequence). The length of the CDR3 is 12 residues. CDR3 nucleotides: TGTGCCTGGAGTGTTAGCAATCAGCCCCAGCATTTT. This encodes CAWSVSNQPQHF. Together with reference TRBV30 and TRBJ1-5, the CDR3 gives the full variable domain: SQTIHQWPATLVQPVGSPLSLECTVEGTSNPNLYWYRQAAGRGLQLLFYSVGIGQISSEVPQNLSASRPQDRQFILSSKKLLLSDSGFYLCAWSVSNQPQHFGDGTRLSIL.

V gene TRBV3-1 combines with J gene TRBJ1-6; TRBD1 matches 10 bases. The V gene end was trimmed by 5 bases and the J gene end by 13 bases; junction bases not matched to a gene: 8. Germline V gene sequence: CDR1 LGHDT, CDR2 YNNKEL (reference sequence). The CDR3 extends over 14 amino acids. CDR3 bases: TGTGCCAGCAGCGAGGGGACAGGGGTCGCCCCCCTCCACTTT. Translated, it gives CASSEGTGVAPLHF.

The V call is TRBV29-1, the J call TRBJ2-2; the D is unclear. CDR1 is SQVTM, CDR2 ANQGSEA, per germline. The ends were cut back, 6 bases at V and 0 bases at J, with 14 bases in the middle. This CDR3 comprises 15 residues. The CDR3 spells CSVPYNWPNTGELFF. For the CDR3, the DNA is TGCAGCGTCCCGTACAACTGGCCGAACACCGGGGAGCTGTTTTTT.

This sequence joins TRBV19 and TRBJ2-3; D call uncertain. CDR3 size: 13 residues. Trimming shortened V by 3 bases and J by 1 base, and 5 bases separated the two germline ends. CDR1 and CDR2 (germline): LNHDA, SQIVND (reference sequence). CDR3 DNA sequence: TGTGCCAGTAGTATCCAGGGCACAGATACGCAGTATTTT. It yields the protein CASSIQGTDTQYF.

The rearrangement links TRBV3-1 to TRBJ2-7; D may be TRBD2 (6 bases). Germline CDR1 is LGHDT and CDR2 is YNNKEL (reference sequence). Trimming removed 1 base at V and 1 base at J, with 11 bases between. The CDR3 is made up of 15 amino acids. The CDR3 nucleotides are TGTGCCAGCAGCCAAGGACTAGAATCGTCCTACGAGCAGTACTTC. This sequence encodes CASSQGLESSYEQYF.

The chain joins TRBV7-9 to TRBJ1-2; 10 nucleotides line up with TRBD1. The CDR3 spans 17 residues. V shed 4 bases and J 5 bases; nucleotides not matched to a gene: 13. Germline CDR1 SEHNR, CDR2 FQNEAQ (reference sequence). The CDR3 sequence: CASSYRDRGAGGYGYTF. The DNA of the CDR3 is TGTGCCAGCAGCTACCGGGACAGGGGAGCCGGAGGGTATGGCTACACCTTC.

The V call is TRBV7-3, the J call TRBJ1-1, with D perhaps matching TRBD1 (5 bases). The CDR3 runs 14 residues. Germline V gene data show CDR1 as SGHTA and CDR2 as FQGTGA. Trimming removed 7 bases at V and 6 bases at J, with 18 bases between. The CDR3: CASTPGGTFAEAFF. CDR3 in DNA: TGTGCCAGCACCCCCGGCGGGACCTTCGCTGAAGCTTTCTTT. Full variable domain (rest looked up from reference TRBV7-3 and TRBJ1-1): GAGVSQTPSNKVTEKGKYVELRCDPISGHTALYWYRQSLGQGPEFLIYFQGTGAADDSGLPNDRFFAVRPEGSVSTLKIQRTERGDSAVYLCASTPGGTFAEAFFGQGTRLTVV.

This chain links TRBV12-3 or TRBV12-4 with TRBJ1-2; D gene ambiguous. Between the trimmed V and J ends, which lost 8 bases and 7 bases, there was a span of 17 bases. This CDR3 has 13 residues. CDR3 residues: CASQSINRFGYTF. As DNA, the CDR3 is TGTGCCAGCCAATCTATCAATCGGTTTGGCTACACCTTC.

V is TRBV7-8 and J is TRBJ1-1; 8 nucleotides line up with TRBD1. This CDR3 has 14 amino acids. The V segment lost 5 bases and the J segment 6 bases; nucleotides outside the gene matches: 8. The germline gives CDR1 SGHVS, CDR2 FQNEAQ. Here the CDR3 reads CASSPGTGRSEAFF. Here the CDR3 DNA reads TGTGCCAGCAGCCCGGGGACAGGAAGGTCTGAAGCTTTCTTT.

The chain links TRBV20-1 to TRBJ2-3, with D possibly TRBD2 on 6 matching bases. Trimming shortened V by 3 bases and J by 1 base, and 11 bases separated the two germline ends. The CDR3 has 14 residues. Germline CDR1 and CDR2: DFQATT and SNEGSKA (reference sequence). Here the CDR3 DNA reads TGCAGTGCTAGTCGGCCGGGGGGCACAGATACGCAGTATTTT. Amino acid sequence: CSASRPGGTDTQYF.

The rearrangement uses TRBV20-1 and TRBJ1-2, with 8 bases lining up with TRBD1. Germline CDR1 is DFQATT and CDR2 is SNEGSKA (reference sequence). This CDR3 has 14 residues. With V trimmed by 5 bases and J by 8 bases, 13 bases remained unmatched. The CDR3 DNA follows: TGCAGTGCTGAGGACAGGGCGAAGATGTGGGGCTACACCTTC. Translating gives CSAEDRAKMWGYTF.

The V and J genes are TRBV20-1 and TRBJ1-1; D gene ambiguous. The CDR3 totals 13 residues. Between the trimmed V and J ends, which lost 3 bases and 1 base, there was a span of 9 bases. Per germline, CDR1 DFQATT and CDR2 SNEGSKA (reference sequence). The CDR3 DNA reads TGCAGTGCTAGGGTAGGCGGGAACACTGAAGCTTTCTTT. It yields the protein CSARVGGNTEAFF.

The V and J genes are TRBV5-5 and TRBJ2-6; D is uncertain. The CDR3 sequence is 17 residues long. Trimming shortened V by 1 base and J by 0 bases, and 11 bases separated the two germline ends. Germline CDR1 reads SGHKS; CDR2 reads YYEKEE (reference sequence). In DNA form, the CDR3 reads TGTGCCAGCAGCTTGTATACAGAGAGCTCTGGGGCCAACGTCCTGACTTTC. It yields the protein CASSLYTESSGANVLTF.

This rearrangement joins TRBV7-2 to TRBJ2-7; 12 nucleotides agree with TRBD1. V shed 5 bases and J 0 bases; nucleotides not matched to a gene: 2. Germline V gene data show CDR1 as SGHTA and CDR2 as FQGNSA. The CDR3 has 15 residues. CDR3 sequence reads: CASSRGQGASYEQYF. The CDR3, as DNA: TGTGCCAGCAGCCGGGGACAGGGGGCCTCCTACGAGCAGTACTTC.

This clonotype was found once. V usage is TRBV5-1 and J usage is TRBJ1-1; D uncertain. This CDR3 comprises 12 residues. The ends were cut back, 4 bases at V and 8 bases at J, with 12 bases in the middle. CDR1 is SGHRS and CDR2 is YFSETQ in the germline V gene. As DNA, the CDR3 is TGCGCCAGCAGCCAGCCGTCGGGGGAAGCTTTCTTT. It yields the protein CASSQPSGEAFF.

The gene calls are TRBV20-1 and TRBJ1-1; tentative D call: TRBD1 (6 bases). This CDR3 is 15 amino acids long. The V gene's germline CDR1 is DFQATT and CDR2 SNEGSKA (reference sequence). Trimming took 5 bases from V and 5 from J, leaving 21 bases between them. This chain's CDR3 is CSARGGQGWGTEAFF. CDR3 bases: TGCAGTGCTCGGGGGGGCCAGGGTTGGGGGACTGAAGCTTTCTTT.

Here the CDR3 reads CASSTTGTVSNQPQHF. CDR3 DNA sequence: TGTGCCAGTAGTACAACCGGGACAGTTAGCAATCAGCCCCAGCATTTT. This chain joins TRBV19 and TRBJ1-5; the match to TRBD1 covers 7 bases. The germline V gene has CDR1 LNHDA and CDR2 SQIVND (reference sequence). After removal of 4 bases from V and 0 bases from J, the junction contained 6 bases not matched to a gene. The CDR3 consists of 16 residues.

The chain has TRBV29-1 and TRBJ2-2; 12 bases line up with TRBD2. CDR3 size: 17 residues. V shed 4 bases and J 5 bases; nucleotides not matched to a gene: 11. In germline, CDR1 is SQVTM, CDR2 ANQGSEA. The CDR3 bases are TGCAGCGTTGCCAGGCGGCTAGCGGGAGGGCGGACCGGGGAGCTGTTTTTT. Amino acids: CSVARRLAGGRTGELFF.

The chain joins TRBV12-3 or TRBV12-4 to TRBJ1-2; a possible D gene is TRBD1 (5 bases). This CDR3 has 13 amino acids. The V and J ends lost 3 bases and 4 bases respectively, with 9 bases between them. The CDR3 DNA reads TGTGCCAGCAGTTTGGGGGGGGGCTATGGCTACACCTTC. It is translated as CASSLGGGYGYTF.

The chain has TRBV12-3 or TRBV12-4 and TRBJ1-3; tentatively, D is TRBD1 (5 bases). The CDR3 has 17 residues. V gave up 1 base and J gave up 0 bases, with 13 bases separating them. The CDR3 coding sequence is TGTGCCAGCAGTTTAGTAATCGGGGGGAGCTCTGGAAACACCATATATTTT. Its protein product is CASSLVIGGSSGNTIYF.

The genes are TRBV5-5 and TRBJ1-6; TRBD1 matches 8 bases. Trimming at V came to 4 bases and at J to 10 bases, leaving 7 bases not matched to a gene. The CDR3 has 14 amino acids. Germline lookup yields CDR1 SGHKS and CDR2 YYEKEE (reference sequence). This chain's CDR3 is CASSRDGQGSPLHF. CDR3 DNA: TGTGCCAGCAGCAGGGACGGACAGGGCTCACCCCTCCACTTT. Combining the CDR3 with reference TRBV5-5 and TRBJ1-6 gives the whole variable domain DAGVTQSPTHLIKTRGQQVTLRCSPISGHKSVSWYQQVLGQGPQFIFQYYEKEERGRGNFPDRFSARQFPNYSSELNVNALLLGDSALYLCASSRDGQGSPLHFGNGTRLTVT.